This T cell receptor beta chain was sequenced for a study of T cell repertoires in cytomegalovirus infection. Background on the study: Public TCR beta signatures were indicative of both CMV infection and a matching HLA type.

Germline CDR1 reads DFQATT; CDR2 reads SNEGSKA (reference sequence). The CDR3 consists of 15 residues. The V end was cut by 0 bases, the J end by 6 bases, with 18 bases between. TCRdb redid the calling of the reads with MiXCR, one entry per CDR3 protein. The profile shows 480,000 or so distinct CDR3 sequences, about 11% of them singletons. Study results and caveats: CMV carriers having the relevant HLA were flagged by cumulative public TCR beta family frequency.

This clonotype was seen ten or more times. Its antigen is not known. This sequence joins TRBV20-1 and TRBJ2-7; possible D gene TRBD2, 5 bases. This receptor was taken from a human donor in good health (CMV status not recorded). Some clones in this sample may be carry-over from other donors' samples. Sequences were obtained from PBMCs. CDR3 in DNA: TGCAGTGCTAGAGATGCTGCGTCACCCCGGGGCGAGCAGTACTTC. It specifies CSARDAASPRGEQYF.